This T cell receptor (beta chain) originates from a study of blood T cell repertoires in COVID-19. Across the study: Italy, Spain and the United States were the sources of the convalescent and acute COVID-19 samples. Nucleic acid was either cDNA or gDNA, and it came from T cells, B-cell-depleted T cells, or PBMCs.

Sequenced by immunoSEQ multiplex PCR; TCRdb stores in-frame clones only, minus some. In the table there are 100,000 to 150,000 clones, 85% to 90% of which are singletons. The CDR3 sequence is 17 residues long. The germline V gene has CDR1 SEHNR and CDR2 FQNEAQ (reference sequence). Trimming removed 4 bases at V and 0 bases at J, with 16 bases between. The gene calls are TRBV7-9 and TRBJ2-1; D is perhaps TRBD1 (7 bases). The clonotype comes from a man older than 75 with active or convalescent COVID-19. The sample consisted of peripheral blood. The CDR3 nucleotides read TGTGCCAGCAGCTCCCAGGGGGGACTCAGCTCCTACAATGAGCAGTTCTTC. Amino acids: CASSSQGGLSSYNEQFF. The whole variable domain, filled in from reference TRBV7-9 and TRBJ2-1, reads DTGVSQNPRHKITKRGQNVTFRCDPISEHNRLYWYRQTLGQGPEFLTYFQNEAQLEKSRLLSDRFSAERPKGSFSTLEIQRTEQGDSAMYLCASSSQGGLSSYNEQFFGPGTRLTVL.